This passage covers 26 T cell receptor beta chains from one sample sequenced in a study of T cell responses to AZD1222 COVID-19 vaccine. Method: immunoSEQ multiplex PCR; TCRdb's copy keeps in-frame clones and lacks some. The table lists approximately 140,000 clones, roughly 92% of them singletons, with approximately 5.4% in the top ten. The sequences come from peripheral blood, collected on day 0 of AZD1222 vaccination. These receptors all stem from an adult in good health.

J is TRBJ2-5 and V is TRBV3-1 (or the pseudogene TRBV3-2); D gene unclear. Germline CDR1 is LGHDT and CDR2 is YNNKEL (reference sequence). V shed 3 bases and J shed 5 bases, with 10 bases lying between them. The CDR3 sequence is 13 residues long. The CDR3 sequence: CASSQELMETQYF. In nucleotides, the CDR3 is TGTGCCAGCAGCCAGGAACTGATGGAGACCCAGTACTTC.

V usage is TRBV5-4 and J usage is TRBJ1-5, with TRBD1 matching over 7 bases. J lost 0 bases, V lost 4 bases, and 1 base had no gene match. Germline V gene lookup returns CDR1 SGHNT and CDR2 YYREEE (reference sequence). The CDR3 spans 14 residues. Here the CDR3 DNA reads TGTGCCAGCAGCCAGGGGGGTAGCAATCAGCCCCAGCATTTT. It yields the protein CASSQGGSNQPQHF.

The V and J genes are TRBV7-9 and TRBJ1-6; 7 bases map to TRBD1. Germline CDR1 and CDR2: SEHNR and FQNEAQ (reference sequence). The junction had 11 bases not matched to a gene; V was cut back by 4 bases and J by 8 bases. The CDR3 has 16 residues. CDR3 in amino acids: CASSSYLTGRDSPLHF. In DNA form, the CDR3 reads TGTGCCAGCAGCTCATACCTGACAGGGCGGGATTCACCCCTCCACTTT.

The gene calls are TRBV19 and TRBJ1-2; D might be TRBD1 (5 bases). The CDR3 runs 13 residues. CDR1 and CDR2 (germline): LNHDA, SQIVND (reference sequence). The V gene lost 3 bases and the J gene lost 7 bases, with 12 bases spanning the gap. This chain's CDR3 is CASSIITGTGYTF. DNA for the CDR3: TGTGCCAGTAGTATTATTACAGGAACTGGCTACACCTTC.

The V and J genes are TRBV5-1 and TRBJ2-1; 9 positions match TRBD2. Looked up from germline, CDR1 is SGHRS and CDR2 is YFSETQ. This CDR3 is built from 19 residues. With 0 bases clipped from V and 4 bases from J, the junction kept 14 bases outside the gene matches. The CDR3 region is CASSLEGSGGSPSYNEQFF. The CDR3 DNA is TGCGCCAGCAGCTTGGAGGGTAGCGGGGGATCACCGTCTTACAATGAGCAGTTCTTC.

The V gene is TRBV6-5, the J gene TRBJ1-2; perhaps TRBD1 as D (6 bases). The CDR3 runs 13 residues. Per germline, CDR1 MNHEY and CDR2 SVGAGI. Trimming removed 6 bases at V and 0 bases at J, with 8 bases between. The CDR3: CASRDSPNYGYTF. The CDR3 coding sequence is TGTGCCAGCAGGGACAGCCCTAACTATGGCTACACCTTC.

The V call is TRBV11-2, the J call TRBJ2-7; no clear D. V was pared by 1 base and J by 3 bases, with 13 bases between. The V gene's germline CDR1 is SGHAT and CDR2 FQNNGV. The CDR3 length is 15 residues. DNA of the CDR3: TGTGCCAGCAGCTTAGTCTTTGGCGAAAACTACGAGCAGTACTTC. It specifies CASSLVFGENYEQYF.

The gene calls are TRBV6-2 or TRBV6-3 and TRBJ1-1, with D unresolved. Germline V gives CDR1 MNHEY, CDR2 SVGEGT. Trimming took off 0 bases at V and 2 bases at J, with 10 bases between the two ends. This CDR3 has 15 residues. The DNA for the CDR3 is TGTGCCAGCAGTTACTCGACCCTACCCAACACTGAAGCTTTCTTT. It translates to CASSYSTLPNTEAFF.

The chain has TRBV7-2 and TRBJ1-1; D may be TRBD1 (6 bases). The CDR3 length is 18 residues. Germline V gene lookup returns CDR1 SGHTA and CDR2 FQGNSA. The ends were cut back, 1 base at V and 0 bases at J, with 18 bases in the middle. This chain's CDR3 is CASSLEGVPGRLNTEAFF. The CDR3, as DNA: TGTGCCAGCAGCTTAGAGGGGGTTCCGGGACGGTTGAACACTGAAGCTTTCTTT. Together with reference TRBV7-2 and TRBJ1-1, the CDR3 gives the full variable domain: GAGVSQSPSNKVTEKGKDVELRCDPISGHTALYWYRQSLGQGLEFLIYFQGNSAPDKSGLPSDRFSAERTGGSVSTLTIQRTQQEDSAVYLCASSLEGVPGRLNTEAFFGQGTRLTVV.

The chain has TRBV28 and TRBJ2-1; 8 bases map to TRBD2. The germline V gene encodes CDR1 MDHEN and CDR2 SYDVKM. CDR3 size: 12 residues. The ends lost 5 bases at V and 9 bases at J; junction bases unmatched: 3. CDR3 in DNA: TGTGCCAGCAGTCCGGGGGGGATTGAGCAGTTCTTC. Amino acid sequence: CASSPGGIEQFF.

This chain connects TRBV30 to TRBJ1-6; the D is unclear. The CDR3 consists of 15 residues. Looked up from germline, CDR1 is GTSNPN and CDR2 is SVGIG (reference sequence). Trimming removed 0 bases from V and 9 bases from J, with 15 bases in between. The CDR3 loop is CAWSVPSSAFSPLHF. CDR3 DNA: TGTGCCTGGAGTGTACCCAGCAGCGCTTTTTCACCCCTCCACTTT.

J is TRBJ2-2 and V is TRBV10-1; TRBD2 might be the D (6 bases). CDR3 length: 15 residues. The V and J ends lost 4 bases and 5 bases respectively, with 14 bases between them. Germline loops: CDR1 WNHNN, CDR2 SYGVQD (reference sequence). The CDR3 reads CASSAVGGETGELFF. CDR3 bases: TGCGCCAGCAGTGCTGTCGGGGGAGAGACCGGGGAGCTGTTTTTT.

This chain connects TRBV23-1 to TRBJ2-3; no clear D gene. TRBV23-1 belongs to the ORF category, with a function that is uncertain. CDR3 length: 18 residues. V gave up 0 bases and J gave up 1 base, with 17 bases separating them. CDR3 nucleotide sequence: TGCGCCAGCAGTCAATCTAAGGCGAGTGCGTTTCGCACAGATACGCAGTATTTT. This translates into CASSQSKASAFRTDTQYF.

The chain joins TRBV7-9 to TRBJ1-5, with D maybe TRBD1 (5 bases). The CDR3 covers 17 residues. Germline CDR1 SEHNR, CDR2 FQNEAQ (reference sequence). V was shortened by 3 bases and J by 4 bases, with 19 bases between the two germline ends. In DNA form, the CDR3 reads TGTGCCAGCAGCTTTGGACATGAGGCTCGGGGTAATCAGCCCCAGCATTTT. Translation gives CASSFGHEARGNQPQHF.

The rearrangement joins TRBV3-1 (or the pseudogene TRBV3-2) to TRBJ1-1; D remains unclear. The CDR3 is made up of 14 amino acids. V was shortened by 0 bases and J by 0 bases, with 5 bases between the two germline ends. Germline V gene lookup returns CDR1 LGHDT and CDR2 YNNKEL (reference sequence). CDR3 sequence (DNA): TGTGCCAGCAGCCAAGATCCGGTGAACACTGAAGCTTTCTTT. It is translated as CASSQDPVNTEAFF.

The chain links TRBV9 to TRBJ2-1, with 8 bases lining up with TRBD2. Trimming removed 3 bases from V and 4 bases from J; junction bases left unmatched: 12. The CDR3 length is 17 residues. The V gene's germline CDR1 is SGDLS and CDR2 YYNGEE. The CDR3 loop reads CASSEPSRAGVYNEQFF. The CDR3, as DNA: TGTGCCAGCAGCGAGCCGAGCCGAGCGGGGGTATACAATGAGCAGTTCTTC.

This rearrangement joins TRBV7-9 to TRBJ1-1; D is ambiguous. The ends were cut back, 6 bases at V and 0 bases at J, with 11 bases in the middle. Germline lookup yields CDR1 SEHNR and CDR2 FQNEAQ (reference sequence). CDR3 size: 14 residues. CDR3: CASRYGGMNTEAFF. In DNA form, the CDR3 reads TGTGCCAGCAGGTATGGAGGGATGAACACTGAAGCTTTCTTT. The entire variable domain, with the rest obtained from reference TRBV7-9 and TRBJ1-1, is as follows: DTGVSQNPRHKITKRGQNVTFRCDPISEHNRLYWYRQTLGQGPEFLTYFQNEAQLEKSRLLSDRFSAERPKGSFSTLEIQRTEQGDSAMYLCASRYGGMNTEAFFGQGTRLTVV.

The CDR3 nucleotides read TGTGCCACCAGTGAAGGATCGGGAGATGGGAATGAGCAGTTCTTC. This codes for CATSEGSGDGNEQFF. This sequence joins TRBV24-1 and TRBJ2-1, with TRBD2 as a possible D gene (6 bases). The CDR3 spans 15 residues. V dropped 4 bases and J dropped 7 bases, with 16 bases sitting between them. In germline, CDR1 is KGHDR, CDR2 SFDVKD.

The V and J genes are TRBV6-2 or TRBV6-3 and TRBJ2-3; the D gene is possibly TRBD2 (5 bases). Deletions cut 2 bases from V and 2 bases from J, with 23 bases between. The CDR3 has 19 residues. The V gene's germline CDR1 is MNHEY and CDR2 SVGEGT. The CDR3 DNA reads as TGTGCCAGCAGTTACCCCCCTGAGGACTCCCCTGGGGACACAGATACGCAGTATTTT. The encoded protein is CASSYPPEDSPGDTDTQYF.

The rearrangement joins TRBV28 to TRBJ2-1; the D is unclear. CDR3 length equals 12 residues. Trimming left V 7 bases short and J 10 bases short, with 14 bases between. In germline, CDR1 is MDHEN, CDR2 SYDVKM. CDR3 residues: CASTQPFGEQFF. The CDR3 DNA sequence: TGTGCCAGCACTCAGCCCTTCGGGGAGCAGTTCTTC.

The CDR3, as DNA: TGCGCCAGCAGCCTCGACAGGGCCTATGGCTACACCTTC. Protein product: CASSLDRAYGYTF. The rearrangement joins TRBV4-1 to TRBJ1-2, with 7 bases that match TRBD1. Germline loops: CDR1 MGHRA, CDR2 YSYEKL. V trimming: 4 bases; J trimming: 4 bases; junction bases outside the gene matches: 3. The CDR3 runs to 13 residues.

This sequence joins TRBV11-1 and TRBJ2-7, with TRBD1 identical over 8 bases. The length of the CDR3 is 14 residues. Unmatched junction bases numbered 4, after V lost 3 bases and J lost 3 bases. Germline loops: CDR1 SGHAT, CDR2 FQDESV (reference sequence). CDR3 nucleotides: TGTGCCAGCAGCTTGGGACAGGATATCTACGAGCAGTACTTC. This encodes CASSLGQDIYEQYF.

The genes are TRBV15 and TRBJ2-3; D is undetermined. Trimming removed 1 base at V and 3 bases at J, with 11 bases between. The CDR3 extends over 15 amino acids. CDR1 is LNHNV, CDR2 YYDKDF, per germline (reference sequence). The CDR3 here is CATSRAAQTTDTQYF. The CDR3 DNA reads TGTGCCACCAGCAGAGCAGCACAGACTACAGATACGCAGTATTTT.

The gene calls are TRBV7-8 and TRBJ1-2; perhaps TRBD1 as D (6 bases). Trimming took off 2 bases at V and 3 bases at J, with 7 bases between the two ends. The CDR3 loop spans 13 amino acids. Per the germline V gene, CDR1 is SGHVS and CDR2 is FQNEAQ. CDR3 loop: CASSLRGDYGYTF. Here the CDR3 DNA reads TGTGCCAGCAGCTTAAGGGGGGACTATGGCTACACCTTC.

The V gene is TRBV5-4, the J gene TRBJ2-1, with D possibly being TRBD1 (6 bases). Germline V gene lookup returns CDR1 SGHNT and CDR2 YYREEE (reference sequence). The germline V and J ends were trimmed by 3 bases and 2 bases, with 21 bases remaining between them. CDR3 size: 18 residues. The CDR3 sequence: CASSSRTPTGSAYNEQFF. The DNA for the CDR3 is TGTGCCAGCAGCTCCCGAACACCTACAGGGTCGGCCTACAATGAGCAGTTCTTC.

This clone was recorded once. This sequence joins TRBV14 and TRBJ1-3; D remains unclear. The CDR3 extends over 15 amino acids. Deletions cut 5 bases from V and 3 bases from J, with 14 bases between. Germline V gene lookup returns CDR1 SGHDN and CDR2 FVKESK. The CDR3 sequence is CASSGPPGFGNTIYF. DNA of the CDR3: TGTGCCAGCAGCGGCCCGCCGGGCTTTGGAAACACCATATATTTT. Supplemented by reference TRBV14 and TRBJ1-3, the full variable domain reads EAGVTQFPSHSVIEKGQTVTLRCDPISGHDNLYWYRRVMGKEIKFLLHFVKESKQDESGMPNNRFLAERTGGTYSTLKVQPAELEDSGVYFCASSGPPGFGNTIYFGEGSWLTVV.